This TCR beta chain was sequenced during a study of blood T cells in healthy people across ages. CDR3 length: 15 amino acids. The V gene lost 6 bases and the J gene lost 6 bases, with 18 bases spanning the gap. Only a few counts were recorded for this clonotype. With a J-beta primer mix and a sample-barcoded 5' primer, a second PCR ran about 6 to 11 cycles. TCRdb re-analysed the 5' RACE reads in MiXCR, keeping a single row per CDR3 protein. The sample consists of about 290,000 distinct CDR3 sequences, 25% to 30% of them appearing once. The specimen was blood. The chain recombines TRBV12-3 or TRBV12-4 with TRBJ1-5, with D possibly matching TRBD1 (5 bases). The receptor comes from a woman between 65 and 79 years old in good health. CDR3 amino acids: CASREAGGGIQPQHF. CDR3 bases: TGTGCCAGCAGAGAGGCGGGGGGGGGAATTCAGCCCCAGCATTTT.